This passage covers 25 T cell receptor beta chains from one sample sequenced in a study of OX40 agonist ivuxolimab in advanced cancers. Library preparation employed the immunoSEQ multiplex PCR assay. The clones in this table, taken by TCRdb from immuneACCESS, are in-frame only. Not every clone is retained; where verified, under half of the shortfall comes from an unresolved V gene, and the cause of the rest is unknown. The sample data list 65,000 to 100,000 clones, and 90% of these were observed just once. The biggest ten clones account for around 0.33% of the sample. Material: CD4+ or CD8+ T cells sorted from blood, obtained in a trial of the OX40 agonist ivuxolimab. Receptors were obtained from an adult with an advanced solid tumor such as melanoma, head and neck, liver or kidney cancer.

The chain couples TRBV11-2 to TRBJ2-1, with 12 bases that match TRBD2. CDR3 length: 15 amino acids. The germline V gene has CDR1 SGHAT and CDR2 FQNNGV. V shed 5 bases and J 5 bases; nucleotides not matched to a gene: 4. In nucleotides, the CDR3 is TGTGCCAGCAGCAAACGGACTAGCGGGGACAATGAGCAGTTCTTC. Translating gives CASSKRTSGDNEQFF.

The gene calls are TRBV5-6 and TRBJ2-2, with D possibly matching TRBD2 (5 bases). The CDR3 extends over 18 amino acids. Germline lookup yields CDR1 SGHDT and CDR2 YYEEEE. The V and J ends lost 0 bases and 1 base respectively, with 16 bases between them. CDR3 sequence (DNA): TGTGCCAGCAGCTTGGAAAGTGTCTTACGGGAGAACACCGGGGAGCTGTTTTTT. Residues: CASSLESVLRENTGELFF.

The V gene is TRBV4-1, the J gene TRBJ2-3; 11 nucleotides agree with TRBD2. Germline V CDR1 and CDR2: MGHRA, YSYEKL. With V trimmed by 4 bases and J by 3 bases, 9 bases remained unmatched. This CDR3 has 17 amino acids. CDR3 sequence: CASSPEISGGATDTQYF. The CDR3, as DNA: TGCGCCAGCAGCCCAGAAATTAGCGGGGGGGCTACAGATACGCAGTATTTT.

CDR3 DNA sequence: TGCGCCAGCAGCTTGTATCGGGGGGAGGCCCGGGATACCACTGAAGCTTTCTTT. Its translation: CASSLYRGEARDTTEAFF. V usage is TRBV5-1 and J usage is TRBJ1-1; tentative D call: TRBD1 (5 bases). V was shortened by 1 base and J by 4 bases, with 23 bases between the two germline ends. Germline loops: CDR1 SGHRS, CDR2 YFSETQ. This CDR3 has 18 amino acids.

The CDR3 region has the DNA TGTGCCGTCGGGGGGGCCAACTACGAGCAGTACTTC. Its translation is CAVGGANYEQYF. This chain uses TRBV7-9 with TRBJ2-7; 8 bases fit TRBD2. J gave up 3 bases and V 11 bases, and 6 bases lay outside the gene matches. CDR3 length equals 12 residues. Germline CDR1 is SEHNR and CDR2 is FQNEAQ (reference sequence).

The chain couples TRBV6-5 to TRBJ1-5, with 7 bases fitting TRBD1. V lost 2 bases and J lost 2; bases outside the gene matches: 3. CDR1 MNHEY and CDR2 SVGAGI come from the germline V gene. The CDR3 sequence is 15 residues long. CDR3 nucleotides: TGTGCCAGCAGTTACCGCACAGGGGGCAATCAGCCCCAGCATTTT. Amino acids: CASSYRTGGNQPQHF.

CDR3 sequence: CASSFQGSKVYEQYF. CDR3 bases: TGTGCCAGCAGTTTCCAGGGGTCCAAAGTCTACGAGCAGTACTTC. The rearrangement joins TRBV27 to TRBJ2-7, with D tentatively TRBD1 (6 bases). V gave up 3 bases and J gave up 3 bases, with 15 bases separating them. The CDR3 runs to 15 residues. CDR1 is MNHEY, CDR2 SMNVEV, per germline (reference sequence).

The chain couples TRBV5-1 to TRBJ1-1, with D possibly being TRBD1 (5 bases). The germline CDR1 and CDR2 sequences are SGHRS and YFSETQ. V lost 5 bases and J 7 bases, leaving 12 bases between the germline ends. The CDR3 is made up of 12 amino acids. CDR3 nucleotide sequence: TGCGCCAGCAGGTATGTCGACAGTGAAGCTTTCTTT. Its protein is CASRYVDSEAFF.

The chain links TRBV6-6 to TRBJ2-2; D is unclear. The CDR3 runs to 15 residues. CDR1 MNHNY and CDR2 SVGAGI come from the germline V gene (reference sequence). V was pared by 7 bases and J by 3 bases, with 15 bases between. This chain's CDR3 is CASTEARAYTGELFF. CDR3 in DNA: TGTGCCAGCACCGAGGCTAGAGCCTACACCGGGGAGCTGTTTTTT.

This sequence joins TRBV6-5 and TRBJ2-1, with 10 bases that match TRBD2. The CDR3 runs 15 residues. Unmatched junction bases numbered 3, after V lost 5 bases and J lost 2 bases. Germline V gene sequence: CDR1 MNHEY, CDR2 SVGAGI. CDR3 sequence reads: CASSSGLAAYNEQFF. The CDR3 bases are TGTGCCAGCAGTAGCGGACTAGCGGCCTACAATGAGCAGTTCTTC.

This sequence joins TRBV5-1 and TRBJ2-1; D gene unclear. CDR1 is SGHRS and CDR2 is YFSETQ in the germline V gene. The CDR3 totals 15 residues. V lost 4 bases, J lost 0 bases, and 11 bases lay in between. CDR3 nucleotide sequence: TGCGCCAGCAGCCAGGATAGAAGCTCCTACAATGAGCAGTTCTTC. Protein: CASSQDRSSYNEQFF.

As concerns this clone: Other DNA sequences from this sample encode an identical CDR3 as well. The chain employs TRBV28 and TRBJ1-5; TRBD1 aligns across 9 bases. The V segment lost 5 bases and the J segment 4 bases; nucleotides outside the gene matches: 3. The length of the CDR3 is 14 residues. In germline, CDR1 is MDHEN, CDR2 SYDVKM. CDR3 residues: CASSPGQGNQPQHF. CDR3 nucleotide sequence: TGTGCCAGCAGTCCCGGACAGGGGAATCAGCCCCAGCATTTT.

The chain has TRBV5-8 and TRBJ1-5, with no clear D. The CDR3 consists of 15 residues. Trimming stripped 0 bases from V and 7 bases from J, with 14 bases between. Germline values: CDR1 SGHTS, CDR2 YDEGEE. The CDR3 loop reads CASSLEGSRSQPQHF. CDR3 coding DNA: TGTGCCAGCAGCTTGGAGGGCAGCAGAAGCCAGCCCCAGCATTTT.

The rearrangement links TRBV6-5 to TRBJ2-3; 10 nucleotides agree with TRBD2. The trim removed 6 bases at V and 5 bases at J, leaving 8 bases unmatched. The CDR3 covers 15 residues. Germline loops: CDR1 MNHEY, CDR2 SVGAGI. The CDR3 loop is CASRDRTSGKDTQYF. DNA of the CDR3: TGTGCCAGCAGGGATCGGACTAGCGGAAAAGATACGCAGTATTTT.

This chain links TRBV6-6 with TRBJ1-1; D uncertain. Germline V gives CDR1 MNHNY, CDR2 SVGAGI (reference sequence). The CDR3 contains 14 residues. V was pared by 5 bases and J by 5 bases, with 15 bases between. As DNA, the CDR3 is TGTGCCAGCAGTCCCATGTCTGTTGGGACTGAAGCTTTCTTT. It codes for CASSPMSVGTEAFF.

The gene calls are TRBV5-8 and TRBJ1-5, with D unresolved. The CDR3 totals 15 residues. V was pared by 0 bases and J by 2 bases, with 9 bases between. Germline values: CDR1 SGHTS, CDR2 YDEGEE. Here the CDR3 reads CASSLGTQRNQPQHF. The CDR3 nucleotides are TGTGCCAGCAGCTTGGGGACCCAGCGCAATCAGCCCCAGCATTTT.

This chain links TRBV5-1 with TRBJ1-3; no firm D call. Germline loops: CDR1 SGHRS, CDR2 YFSETQ. The CDR3 has 14 amino acids. V lost 4 bases and J lost 0, with 8 bases in between. CDR3 sequence (DNA): TGCGCCAGCAGCCCCGACACCTCTGGAAACACCATATATTTT. This codes for CASSPDTSGNTIYF.

The chain combines TRBV14 with TRBJ1-4; D ambiguous. Germline CDR1 reads SGHDN; CDR2 reads FVKESK. V lost 1 base and J 16 bases, leaving 16 bases between the germline ends. The CDR3 consists of 13 residues. The CDR3 loop reads CASSQGVEGGTFF. The CDR3 coding sequence is TGTGCCAGCAGCCAAGGAGTGGAAGGAGGCACGTTTTTT.

The J gene is TRBJ2-7, the V gene TRBV28; D may be TRBD1 (6 bases). The CDR3 sequence is 14 residues long. Germline lookup yields CDR1 MDHEN and CDR2 SYDVKM. The V gene lost 3 bases and the J gene lost 4 bases, with 13 bases spanning the gap. CDR3 in amino acids: CASSFATGSYEQYV. The CDR3 DNA sequence: TGTGCCAGCAGTTTCGCGACAGGATCATACGAGCAGTACGTC.

On this clone itself: Other DNA sequences in this specimen translate into the identical CDR3. This chain connects TRBV27 to TRBJ1-1; D ambiguous. The V gene's germline CDR1 is MNHEY and CDR2 SMNVEV (reference sequence). Trimming left V 3 bases short and J 0 bases short, with 8 bases between. The CDR3 length is 14 residues. The CDR3 DNA sequence: TGTGCCAGCAGTTTGGACCGACTGAACACTGAAGCTTTCTTT. It is translated as CASSLDRLNTEAFF.

This chain links TRBV7-6 with TRBJ2-1, with D unclear. Trimming took 5 bases from V and 7 from J, leaving 24 bases between them. CDR3 length equals 17 residues. CDR1 SGHVS and CDR2 FNYEAQ come from the germline V gene. This CDR3 is CASSHYSGFRSPNEQFF. CDR3 nucleotide sequence: TGTGCCAGCAGCCACTATAGTGGGTTTCGGAGTCCAAATGAGCAGTTCTTC.

This clone has only one observation. The V and J genes are TRBV19 and TRBJ1-1; no reliable D call. Trimming removed 3 bases from V and 3 bases from J, with 11 bases in between. The CDR3 has 14 amino acids. Germline values: CDR1 LNHDA, CDR2 SQIVND (reference sequence). Here the CDR3 reads CASSIADGDTEAFF. CDR3 nucleotide sequence: TGTGCCAGTAGTATCGCCGACGGGGACACTGAAGCTTTCTTT. The full variable domain, completed using reference TRBV19 and TRBJ1-1, is DGGITQSPKYLFRKEGQNVTLSCEQNLNHDAMYWYRQDPGQGLRLIYYSQIVNDFQKGDIAEGYSVSREKKESFPLTVTSAQKNPTAFYLCASSIADGDTEAFFGQGTRLTVV.

The rearrangement uses TRBV5-1 and TRBJ1-1; D call uncertain. The CDR3 has 15 residues. V was pared by 0 bases and J by 0 bases, with 9 bases between. Per germline, CDR1 SGHRS and CDR2 YFSETQ. CDR3 amino acids: CASSLVANMNTEAFF. Written as DNA, the CDR3 is TGCGCCAGCAGCTTGGTGGCCAACATGAACACTGAAGCTTTCTTT.

The V call is TRBV29-1, the J call TRBJ2-7; D call uncertain. CDR1 and CDR2 from the germline V gene are SQVTM and ANQGSEA. Trimming took 1 base from V and 6 from J, leaving 13 bases between them. There are 13 residues in the CDR3. CDR3 sequence: CSVEARRVGEQYF. The CDR3 nucleotides read TGCAGCGTTGAAGCTCGAAGGGTGGGCGAGCAGTACTTC.

The chain carries TRBV30 and TRBJ2-2; a weak D match, TRBD1 (6 bases). The V end was cut by 3 bases, the J end by 1 base, with 12 bases between. CDR3 length equals 15 residues. Germline CDR1 GTSNPN, CDR2 SVGIG (reference sequence). This CDR3 reads CAWSVGGGNTGELFF. Written as DNA, the CDR3 is TGTGCCTGGAGCGTAGGGGGTGGGAACACCGGGGAGCTGTTTTTT.